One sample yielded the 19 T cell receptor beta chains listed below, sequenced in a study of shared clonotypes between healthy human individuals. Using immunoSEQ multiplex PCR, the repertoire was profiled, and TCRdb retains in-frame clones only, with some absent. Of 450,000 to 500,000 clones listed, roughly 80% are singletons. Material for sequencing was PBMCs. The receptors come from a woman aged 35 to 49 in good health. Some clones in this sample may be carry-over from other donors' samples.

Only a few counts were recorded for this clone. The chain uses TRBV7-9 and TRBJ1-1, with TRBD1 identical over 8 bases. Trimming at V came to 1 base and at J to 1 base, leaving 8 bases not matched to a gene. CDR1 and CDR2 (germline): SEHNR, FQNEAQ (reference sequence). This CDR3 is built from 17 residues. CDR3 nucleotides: TGTGCCAGCAGCTTAGGGTGGGCAGGGGGCAGGAACACTGAAGCTTTCTTT. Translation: CASSLGWAGGRNTEAFF.

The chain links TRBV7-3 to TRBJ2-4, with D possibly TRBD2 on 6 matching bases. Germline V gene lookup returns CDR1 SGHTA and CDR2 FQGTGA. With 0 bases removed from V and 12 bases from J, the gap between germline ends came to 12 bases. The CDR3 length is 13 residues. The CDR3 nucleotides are TGTGCCAGCAGCTTAACTAGCGGAGGGACTCAGTACTTC. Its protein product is CASSLTSGGTQYF.

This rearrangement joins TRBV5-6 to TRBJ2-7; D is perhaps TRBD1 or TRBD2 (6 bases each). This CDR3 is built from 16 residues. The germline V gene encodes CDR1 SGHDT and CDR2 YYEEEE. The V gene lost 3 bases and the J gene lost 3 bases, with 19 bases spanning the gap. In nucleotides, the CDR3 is TGTGCCAGCAGCTACCTAGGGGGGCCGGGGAGCTACGAGCAGTACTTC. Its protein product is CASSYLGGPGSYEQYF.

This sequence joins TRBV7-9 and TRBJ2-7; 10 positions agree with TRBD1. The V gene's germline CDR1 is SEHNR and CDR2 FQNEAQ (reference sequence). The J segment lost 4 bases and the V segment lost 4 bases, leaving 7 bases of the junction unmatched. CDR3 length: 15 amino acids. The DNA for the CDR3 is TGTGCCAGCAGCTCGGGCGACAGGGGGCATTACGAGCAGTACTTC. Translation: CASSSGDRGHYEQYF.

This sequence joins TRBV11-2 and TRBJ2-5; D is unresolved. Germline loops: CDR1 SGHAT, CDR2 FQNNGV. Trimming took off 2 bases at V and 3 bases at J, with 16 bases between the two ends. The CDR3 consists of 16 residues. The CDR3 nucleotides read TGTGCCAGCAGCTTACTTCCAGTTGGTAGAGAAGAGACCCAGTACTTC. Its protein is CASSLLPVGREETQYF.

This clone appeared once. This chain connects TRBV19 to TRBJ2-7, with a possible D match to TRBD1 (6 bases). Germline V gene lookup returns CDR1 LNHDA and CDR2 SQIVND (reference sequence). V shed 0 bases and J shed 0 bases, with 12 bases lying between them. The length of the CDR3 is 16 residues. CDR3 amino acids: CASSIDGGSSSYEQYF. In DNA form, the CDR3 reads TGTGCCAGTAGTATAGATGGGGGCTCGAGCTCCTACGAGCAGTACTTC.

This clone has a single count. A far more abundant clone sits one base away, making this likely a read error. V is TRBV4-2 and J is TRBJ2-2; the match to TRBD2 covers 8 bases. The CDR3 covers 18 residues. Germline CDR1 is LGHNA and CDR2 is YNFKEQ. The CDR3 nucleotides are TGTGCCAGCAGCCAATTCCTCTCAGCGGGAGCCTCTACCGGGGAGCTGTCTTTT. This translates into CASSQFLSAGASTGELSF.

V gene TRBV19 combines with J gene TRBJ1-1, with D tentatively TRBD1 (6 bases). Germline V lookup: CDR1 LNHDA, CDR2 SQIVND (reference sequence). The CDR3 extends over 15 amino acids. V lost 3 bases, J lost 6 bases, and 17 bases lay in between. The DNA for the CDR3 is TGTGCCAGTAGTATGAGGGGGGAAGGGGGAGCTGAAGCTTTCTTT. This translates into CASSMRGEGGAEAFF.

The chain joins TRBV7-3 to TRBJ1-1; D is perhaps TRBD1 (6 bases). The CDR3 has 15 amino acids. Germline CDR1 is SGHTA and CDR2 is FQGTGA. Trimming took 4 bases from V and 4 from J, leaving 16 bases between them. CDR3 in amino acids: CASSSRGGIGTEAFF. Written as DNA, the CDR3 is TGTGCCAGCAGCTCCCGAGGGGGGATTGGCACTGAAGCTTTCTTT. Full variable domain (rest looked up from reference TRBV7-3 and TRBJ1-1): GAGVSQTPSNKVTEKGKYVELRCDPISGHTALYWYRQSLGQGPEFLIYFQGTGAADDSGLPNDRFFAVRPEGSVSTLKIQRTERGDSAVYLCASSSRGGIGTEAFFGQGTRLTVV.

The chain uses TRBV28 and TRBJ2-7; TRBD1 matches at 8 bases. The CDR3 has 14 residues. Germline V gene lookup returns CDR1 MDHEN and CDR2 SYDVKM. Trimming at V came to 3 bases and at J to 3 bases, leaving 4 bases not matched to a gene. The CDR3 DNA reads TGTGCCAGCAGTTTCCCCGGACAGGGCTACGAGCAGTACTTC. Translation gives CASSFPGQGYEQYF.

In DNA, the CDR3 is TGTGCCAGTAGTATAGGGGGGACTAGCCCCGGGGAGCTGTTTTTT. It yields the protein CASSIGGTSPGELFF. The V and J genes are TRBV19 and TRBJ2-2; TRBD2 matches 9 bases. The CDR3 extends over 15 amino acids. Per the germline V gene, CDR1 is LNHDA and CDR2 is SQIVND (reference sequence). J gave up 6 bases and V 1 base, and 3 bases lay outside the gene matches.

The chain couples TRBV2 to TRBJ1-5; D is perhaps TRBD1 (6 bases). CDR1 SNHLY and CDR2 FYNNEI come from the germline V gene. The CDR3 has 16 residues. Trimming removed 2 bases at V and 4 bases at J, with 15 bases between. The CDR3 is CASSEPMGARNQPQHF. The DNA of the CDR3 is TGTGCCAGCAGTGAACCCATGGGGGCGCGTAATCAGCCCCAGCATTTT.

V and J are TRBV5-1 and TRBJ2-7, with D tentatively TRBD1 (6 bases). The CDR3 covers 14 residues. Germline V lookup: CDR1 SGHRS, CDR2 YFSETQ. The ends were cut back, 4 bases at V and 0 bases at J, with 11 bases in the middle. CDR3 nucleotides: TGCGCCAGCAGCGGTACAGGGATCTCCTACGAGCAGTACTTC. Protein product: CASSGTGISYEQYF. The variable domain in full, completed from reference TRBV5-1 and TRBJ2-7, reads KAGVTQTPRYLIKTRGQQVTLSCSPISGHRSVSWYQQTPGQGLQFLFEYFSETQRNKGNFPGRFSGRQFSNSRSEMNVSTLELGDSALYLCASSGTGISYEQYFGPGTRLTVT.

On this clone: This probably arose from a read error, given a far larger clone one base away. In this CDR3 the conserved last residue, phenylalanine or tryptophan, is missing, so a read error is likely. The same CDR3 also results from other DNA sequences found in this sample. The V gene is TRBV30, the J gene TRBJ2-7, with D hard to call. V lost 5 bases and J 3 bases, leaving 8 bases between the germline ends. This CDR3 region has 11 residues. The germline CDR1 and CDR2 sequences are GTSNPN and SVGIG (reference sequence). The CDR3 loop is CAWERNYEQYL. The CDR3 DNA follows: TGTGCCTGGGAACGTAACTACGAGCAGTACTTA.

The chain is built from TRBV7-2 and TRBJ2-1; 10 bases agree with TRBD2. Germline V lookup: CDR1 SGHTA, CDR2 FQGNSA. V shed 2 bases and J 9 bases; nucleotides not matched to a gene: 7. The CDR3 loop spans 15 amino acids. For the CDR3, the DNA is TGTGCCAGCAGCTTATCGAGCGGGAGGGCGGGTGAGCAGTTCTTC. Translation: CASSLSSGRAGEQFF.

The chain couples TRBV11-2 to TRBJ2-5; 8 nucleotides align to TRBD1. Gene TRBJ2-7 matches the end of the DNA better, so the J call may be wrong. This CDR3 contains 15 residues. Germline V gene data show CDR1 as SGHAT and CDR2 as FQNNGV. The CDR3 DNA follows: TGTGCCAGCAGCTTAGGACAGGGGCCGCGGCACGAGCAGTACTTC. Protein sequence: CASSLGQGPRHEQYF.

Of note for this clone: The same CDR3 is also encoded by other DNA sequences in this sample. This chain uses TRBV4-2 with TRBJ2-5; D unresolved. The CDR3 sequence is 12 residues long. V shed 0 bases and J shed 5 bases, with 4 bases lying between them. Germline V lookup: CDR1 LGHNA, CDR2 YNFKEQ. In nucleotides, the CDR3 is TGTGCCAGCAGCCAAGATCGGGAGACCCAGTACTTC. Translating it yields CASSQDRETQYF.

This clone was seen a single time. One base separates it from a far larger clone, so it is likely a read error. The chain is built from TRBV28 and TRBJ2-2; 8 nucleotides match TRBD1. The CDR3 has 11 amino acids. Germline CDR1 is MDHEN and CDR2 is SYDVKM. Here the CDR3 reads CASSGQGELLF. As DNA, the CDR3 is TGTGCCAGCAGCGGACAGGGCGAGCTGCTTTTT.

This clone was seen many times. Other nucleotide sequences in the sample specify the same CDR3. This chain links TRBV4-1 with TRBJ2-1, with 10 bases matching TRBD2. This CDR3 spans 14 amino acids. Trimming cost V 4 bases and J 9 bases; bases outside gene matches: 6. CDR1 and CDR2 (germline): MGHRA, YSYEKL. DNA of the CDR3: TGCGCCAGCAGCCGAGGACTAGCGGAGGCTGAGCAGTTCTTC. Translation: CASSRGLAEAEQFF.